This is a list of T cell receptor beta chains from one sample in a study of cytomegalovirus exposure and HLA in healthy donors. Data came from immunoSEQ multiplex PCR; TCRdb stores just in-frame clones and leaves some out. The sample lists roughly 98,000 clones, roughly 60% seen once, with 4.5% to 5.5% in the top ten. What was sequenced was PBMCs. The receptors originated from a woman aged 30 to 39 in good health and CMV-seropositive. Each CDR3 is given with its conserved first and last residue. The D gene is left open where the match is weak. Only some rows state a clone size, as once, few, many or a class for expanded clones.

CASSLTQAPSPLHF,NA,TRBV5-1,TRBJ1-6,NA
CASSVEDRTYYGYPF,NA,TRBV9,TRBJ1-2,NA
CASSWGQMNTEAFF,NA,TRBV7-3,TRBJ1-1,TRBD1
CATRGEGTDTQYF,NA,TRBV10-3,TRBJ2-3,NA
CASTTQGPSITGELFF,NA,TRBV6-6,TRBJ2-2,NA
CASSLWVRGYGYTF,NA,TRBV28,TRBJ1-2,NA
CASIDRGSYEQYF,NA,TRBV21-1,TRBJ2-7,NA
CASSYPERSYNEQFF,NA,TRBV6-6,TRBJ2-1,NA
CASSERDRGLKETQYF,NA,TRBV25-1,TRBJ2-5,TRBD1
CASSGGGPNQPQHF,NA,TRBV19,TRBJ1-5,NA
CAIRETGGHEQYF,once,TRBV10-3,TRBJ2-7,TRBD1
CAWSVRGAGTEAFF,NA,TRBV30,TRBJ1-1,NA
CASSPQFDRANYGYTF,few,TRBV13,TRBJ1-2,TRBD1
CASSLVGGTKNIQYF,NA,TRBV7-9,TRBJ2-4,NA
CAISPPAGQGGYEQYF,few,TRBV10-3,TRBJ2-7,NA
CATSRVLAGVTDTQYF,NA,TRBV15,TRBJ2-3,TRBD2
CASSFGQQPQHF,NA,TRBV5-6,TRBJ1-5,NA
CASRDRTGGSPLHF,few,TRBV2,TRBJ1-6,TRBD1
CASSMGGPNEQFF,NA,TRBV19,TRBJ2-1,NA
CASSPGDRYRDYGYTF,NA,TRBV7-6,TRBJ1-2,NA
CASSQTGAISYEQYF,NA,TRBV4-1,TRBJ2-7,TRBD1
CAWSGTASNQPQHF,NA,TRBV30,TRBJ1-5,NA
CASSLGGEARKTDF,NA,TRBV11-2,TRBJ1-2,NA
CASSLGRQGGYTF,NA,TRBV5-6,TRBJ1-2,TRBD1
CASSHQGGEEQYF,NA,TRBV19,TRBJ2-7,NA
CASSQSHSGTEAFF,NA,TRBV6-1,TRBJ1-1,NA
CASASGDQETQYF,few,TRBV5-1,TRBJ2-5,NA
CASRQGGNQPQHF,few,TRBV28,TRBJ1-5,TRBD1
CASTITGTGSTEAFF,NA,TRBV11-2,TRBJ1-1,TRBD1
CASSAGGGEKLFF,NA,TRBV9,TRBJ1-4,TRBD1
CASSRQGAAIRGTEAFF,NA,TRBV14,TRBJ1-1,TRBD1
CASSTGEADTGELFF,few,TRBV19,TRBJ2-2,NA
CAWSLGHASNEQYF,NA,TRBV30,TRBJ2-7,NA
CAWSVLWGGYTF,NA,TRBV30,TRBJ1-2,NA
CASSLAPGEGQSYNEQFF,NA,TRBV7-9,TRBJ2-1,NA
CASSPRLAGGVDTQYF,few,TRBV5-4,TRBJ2-3,TRBD2
CASSLDGGPYEQYF,NA,TRBV5-1,TRBJ2-7,NA
CASSLGATAGSGNTIYF,NA,TRBV7-2,TRBJ1-3,NA
CATSRDGQAGDEQYF,NA,TRBV15,NA,TRBD2
CASSSSSTGFDEQYF,few,TRBV7-8,TRBJ2-7,NA
CASSDRVGQETQYF,few,TRBV7-9,TRBJ2-5,TRBD1
CASSLPGTSYNEQFF,NA,TRBV18,TRBJ2-1,NA
CASSLTGAHQPQHF,NA,TRBV5-5,TRBJ1-5,TRBD1
CASSVGAEVPYF,NA,TRBV5-4,TRBJ2-3,NA
CASSFLPPVGGYTF,NA,TRBV27,TRBJ1-2,NA
CASTRLAGAYNEQFF,few,TRBV19,TRBJ2-1,TRBD2
CASSEGRGLSMFF,few,TRBV6-1,TRBJ2-2,NA
CASSVVESEQYF,NA,TRBV9,TRBJ2-7,NA
CASSLTPYEQYF,few,TRBV7-6,TRBJ2-7,NA
CASSRTRDSPLHF,NA,TRBV6-6,TRBJ1-6,NA
CASSAGLNTEAFF,NA,TRBV7-2,TRBJ1-1,NA
CASSTHRAGANVLTF,NA,TRBV19,TRBJ2-6,NA
CASSPPRRGAGYNEQFF,once,TRBV18,TRBJ2-1,TRBD2
CASSGDSTEQPQHF,NA,TRBV6-6,TRBJ1-5,NA